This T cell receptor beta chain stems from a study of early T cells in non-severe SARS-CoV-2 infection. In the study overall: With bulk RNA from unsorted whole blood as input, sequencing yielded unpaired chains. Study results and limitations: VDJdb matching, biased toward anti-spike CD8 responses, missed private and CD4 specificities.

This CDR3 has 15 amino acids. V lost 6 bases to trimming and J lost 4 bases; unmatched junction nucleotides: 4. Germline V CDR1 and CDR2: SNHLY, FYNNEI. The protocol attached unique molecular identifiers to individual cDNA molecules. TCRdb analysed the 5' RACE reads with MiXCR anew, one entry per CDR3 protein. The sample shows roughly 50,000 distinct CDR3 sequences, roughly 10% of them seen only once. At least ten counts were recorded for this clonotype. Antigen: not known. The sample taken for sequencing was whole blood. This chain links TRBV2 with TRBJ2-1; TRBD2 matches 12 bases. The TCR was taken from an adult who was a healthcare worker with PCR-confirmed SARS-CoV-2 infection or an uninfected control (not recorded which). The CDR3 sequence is CASRRTSGAYNEQFF. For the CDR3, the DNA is TGTGCCAGCAGGCGGACTAGCGGGGCTTACAATGAGCAGTTCTTC.